This T cell receptor (beta chain) emerged from a study of blood T cell repertoires in COVID-19. Turning to the study itself: Material from acute and convalescent COVID-19 was sourced from the United States, Italy and Spain.

Germline loops: CDR1 MNHEY, CDR2 SVGEGT. The CDR3 runs to 13 residues. V was shortened by 4 bases and J by 4 bases, with 10 bases between the two germline ends. This table comes from immunoSEQ multiplex PCR, and its TCRdb copy is limited to in-frame clones, with some not included. The sample consists of about 300,000 clones, under 90% of them appearing once. The source of this sequence is a woman in her thirties or forties who had recovered from COVID-19. The sequenced material came from PBMCs or T cells enriched from blood (not recorded which). This chain joins TRBV6-2 or TRBV6-3 and TRBJ1-2; D is perhaps TRBD1 (5 bases). CDR3 DNA sequence: TGTGCCAGCAGTTCTGGACACTTCTATGGCTACACCTTC. This sequence encodes CASSSGHFYGYTF.